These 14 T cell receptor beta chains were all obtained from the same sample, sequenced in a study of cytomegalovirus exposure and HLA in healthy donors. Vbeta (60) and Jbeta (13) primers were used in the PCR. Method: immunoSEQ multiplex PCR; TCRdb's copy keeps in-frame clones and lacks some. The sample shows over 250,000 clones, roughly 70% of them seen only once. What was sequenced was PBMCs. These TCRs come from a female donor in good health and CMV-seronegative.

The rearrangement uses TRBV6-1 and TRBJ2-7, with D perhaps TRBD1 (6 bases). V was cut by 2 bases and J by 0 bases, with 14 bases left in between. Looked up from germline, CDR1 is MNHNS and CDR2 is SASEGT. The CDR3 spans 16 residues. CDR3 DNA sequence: TGTGCCAGCAGTGAAATGGTTATGGGGGCCTCCTACGAGCAGTACTTC. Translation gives CASSEMVMGASYEQYF.

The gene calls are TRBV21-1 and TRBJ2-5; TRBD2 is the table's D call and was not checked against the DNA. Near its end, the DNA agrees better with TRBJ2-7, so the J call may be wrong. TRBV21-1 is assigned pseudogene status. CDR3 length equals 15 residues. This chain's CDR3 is CASSTRSGKAYEQYF. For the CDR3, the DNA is TGTGCCAGCAGCACTCGGAGCGGGAAGGCCTACGAGCAGTACTTC.

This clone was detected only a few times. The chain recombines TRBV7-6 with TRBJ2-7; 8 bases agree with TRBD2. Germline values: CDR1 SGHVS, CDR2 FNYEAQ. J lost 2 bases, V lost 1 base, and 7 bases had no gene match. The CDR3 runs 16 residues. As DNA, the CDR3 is TGTGCCAGCAGCTTAGTAGGGGGTAGCGGGGCCTACGAGCAGTACTTC. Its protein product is CASSLVGGSGAYEQYF.

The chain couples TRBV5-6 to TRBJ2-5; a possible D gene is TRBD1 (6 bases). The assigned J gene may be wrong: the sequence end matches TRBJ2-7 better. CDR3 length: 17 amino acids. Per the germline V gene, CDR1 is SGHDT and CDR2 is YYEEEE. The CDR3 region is CASSLATRGKGSYEQYF. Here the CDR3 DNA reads TGTGCCAGCAGCTTGGCCACCAGGGGCAAGGGCTCCTACGAGCAGTACTTC.

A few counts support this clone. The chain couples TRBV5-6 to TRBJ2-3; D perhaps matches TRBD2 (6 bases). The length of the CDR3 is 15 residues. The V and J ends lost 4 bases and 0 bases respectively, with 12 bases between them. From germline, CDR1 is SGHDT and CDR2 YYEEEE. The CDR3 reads CASSRSGASTDTQYF. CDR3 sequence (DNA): TGTGCCAGCAGCCGGTCGGGAGCTAGCACAGATACGCAGTATTTT.

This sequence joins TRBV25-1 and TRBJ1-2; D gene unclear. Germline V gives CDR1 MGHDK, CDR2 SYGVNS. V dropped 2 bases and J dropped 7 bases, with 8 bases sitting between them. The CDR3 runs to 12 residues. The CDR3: CASSEPSRGYTF. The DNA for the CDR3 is TGTGCCAGCAGTGAACCCTCGCGTGGCTACACCTTC.

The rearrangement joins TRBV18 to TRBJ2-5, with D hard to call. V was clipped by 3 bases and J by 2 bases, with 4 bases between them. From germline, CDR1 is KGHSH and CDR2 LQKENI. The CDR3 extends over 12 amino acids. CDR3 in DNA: TGTGCCAGCTCACCGCGACAAGAGACCCAGTACTTC. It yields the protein CASSPRQETQYF.

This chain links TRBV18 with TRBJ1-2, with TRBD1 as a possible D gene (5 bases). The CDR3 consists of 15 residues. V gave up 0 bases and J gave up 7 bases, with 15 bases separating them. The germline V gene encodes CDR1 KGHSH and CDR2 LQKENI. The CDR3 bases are TGTGCCAGCTCACCACCGGGCCAGGGATATCGTGGCTACACCTTC. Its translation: CASSPPGQGYRGYTF. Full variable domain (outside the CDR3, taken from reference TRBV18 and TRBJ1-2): NAGVMQNPRHLVRRRGQEARLRCSPMKGHSHVYWYRQLPEEGLKFMVYLQKENIIDESGMPKERFSAEFPKEGPSILRIQQVVRGDSAAYFCASSPPGQGYRGYTFGSGTRLTVV.

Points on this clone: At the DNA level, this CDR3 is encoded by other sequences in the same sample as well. CDR3 loop: CASSLAGGGHEQYF. The CDR3 bases are TGTGCCAGCAGTTTAGCGGGAGGGGGCCACGAGCAGTACTTC. The J gene is TRBJ2-7, the V gene TRBV28; 9 positions agree with TRBD2. The J segment lost 5 bases and the V segment lost 2 bases, leaving 4 bases of the junction unmatched. This CDR3 has 14 amino acids. Germline CDR1 and CDR2: MDHEN and SYDVKM.

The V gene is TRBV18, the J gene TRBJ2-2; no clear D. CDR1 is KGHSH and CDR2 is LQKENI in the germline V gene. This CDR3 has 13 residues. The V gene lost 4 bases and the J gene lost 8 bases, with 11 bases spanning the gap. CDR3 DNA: TGTGCCAGCTCACGAAACACGGAGGGGGAGCTGTTTTTT. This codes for CASSRNTEGELFF.

The CDR3 nucleotides read TGTGCCAGCAGCAGAGGCGGCTACAATGAGCAGTTCTTC. Its protein is CASSRGGYNEQFF. The chain has TRBV6-1 and TRBJ2-1; D remains ambiguous. Trimming took off 6 bases at V and 3 bases at J, with 9 bases between the two ends. The CDR3 covers 13 residues. The germline V gene encodes CDR1 MNHNS and CDR2 SASEGT.

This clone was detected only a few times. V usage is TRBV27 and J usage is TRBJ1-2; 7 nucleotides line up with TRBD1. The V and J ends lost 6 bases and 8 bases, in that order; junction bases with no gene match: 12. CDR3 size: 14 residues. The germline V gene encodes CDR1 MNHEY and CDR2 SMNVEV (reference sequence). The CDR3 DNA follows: TGTGCCAGCAGGCCCATGACAGGGTACTCGGGCTACACCTTC. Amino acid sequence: CASRPMTGYSGYTF.

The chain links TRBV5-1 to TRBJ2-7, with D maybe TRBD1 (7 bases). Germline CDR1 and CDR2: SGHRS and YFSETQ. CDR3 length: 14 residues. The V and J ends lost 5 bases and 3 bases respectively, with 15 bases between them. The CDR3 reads CASSSGQGGYEQYF. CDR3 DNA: TGCGCCAGCAGTTCCGGTCAGGGGGGCTACGAGCAGTACTTC.

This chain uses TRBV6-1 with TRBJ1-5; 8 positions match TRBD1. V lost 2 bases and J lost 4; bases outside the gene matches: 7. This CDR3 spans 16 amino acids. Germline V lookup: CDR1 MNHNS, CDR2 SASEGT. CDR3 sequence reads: CASSEKRTGLNQPQHF. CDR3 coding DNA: TGTGCCAGCAGTGAAAAGAGGACAGGGCTTAATCAGCCCCAGCATTTT.